The rows below give T cell receptor beta chains drawn from one sample of a study of blood T cell repertoires in COVID-19. Here immunoSEQ multiplex PCR was the method, and the copy in TCRdb shows in-frame clones only, minus some. The sample has around 250,000 clones; about 87% are singletons. Material: PBMCs or T cells enriched from blood (not recorded which). The receptors stem from a young woman with acute COVID-19. CDR3s include the opening cysteine and the closing phenylalanine or tryptophan. The order of the fields is V gene, J gene, clone size, D gene, CDR3 protein, CDR3 DNA. D genes are given only for firm matches. Clone size appears in some rows only: once, few, many, or a class for an expanded clone.

v_call: TRBV7-9; j_call: TRBJ1-1; clone_size: few; d_call: .; cdr3_aa: CASSPPLSGTEAFF; cdr3_nt: TGTGCCAGCAGCCCCCCTCTTTCGGGCACTGAAGCTTTCTTT
v_call: TRBV10-3; j_call: TRBJ2-2; clone_size: .; d_call: TRBD2; cdr3_aa: CAISESTGTSGRTNTGELFF; cdr3_nt: TGTGCCATCAGTGAGTCAACCGGGACTAGCGGGAGGACGAACACCGGGGAGCTGTTTTTT
v_call: TRBV2; j_call: TRBJ2-7; clone_size: .; d_call: .; cdr3_aa: CASSELIGGDHF; cdr3_nt: TGTGCCAGCAGTGAACTTATAGGGGGTGATCACTTC
v_call: TRBV7-2; j_call: TRBJ2-1; clone_size: .; d_call: TRBD2; cdr3_aa: CASSFPGLSRQISYNEQFF; cdr3_nt: TGTGCCAGCAGCTTTCCGGGACTATCTAGACAAATCTCCTACAATGAGCAGTTCTTC
v_call: TRBV7-3; j_call: TRBJ2-3; clone_size: .; d_call: TRBD2; cdr3_aa: CASSAGLAGADTQYF; cdr3_nt: TGTGCCAGCAGCGCCGGACTAGCGGGGGCGGATACGCAGTATTTT
v_call: TRBV19; j_call: TRBJ2-7; clone_size: few; d_call: TRBD2; cdr3_aa: CASRLAGDKVYEQYF; cdr3_nt: TGTGCCAGTAGACTAGCGGGAGATAAGGTCTACGAGCAGTACTTC
v_call: TRBV7-2; j_call: TRBJ2-7; clone_size: .; d_call: TRBD1; cdr3_aa: CASSLGQGADEQYF; cdr3_nt: TGTGCCAGCAGCCTCGGACAGGGGGCTGACGAGCAGTACTTC
v_call: TRBV5-1; j_call: TRBJ1-2; clone_size: .; d_call: .; cdr3_aa: CASRGQIPNYGYTF; cdr3_nt: TGCGCCAGCAGGGGGCAGATCCCCAATTATGGCTACACCTTC
v_call: TRBV2; j_call: TRBJ2-4; clone_size: .; d_call: .; cdr3_aa: CASSGGSTGILGGIQYF; cdr3_nt: TGTGCCAGCAGTGGGGGCTCGACAGGGATATTGGGAGGCATTCAGTACTTC
v_call: TRBV7-3; j_call: TRBJ2-3; clone_size: .; d_call: TRBD2; cdr3_aa: CASSLTGGSTDTQYF; cdr3_nt: TGTGCCAGCAGCTTAACCGGGGGGAGCACAGATACGCAGTATTTT